The next 12 T cell receptor beta chains were all read from a single sample in a study of T-cell memory formation after mild COVID-19. MiXCR, applied by TCRdb to the 5' RACE reads, yields one record per CDR3 protein. Of fewer than 650,000 distinct CDR3 sequences detected, 20% to 25% appear once; the ten largest clones hold roughly 9.1%. Sequenced sample: PBMCs or a T cell subset sorted from them (not recorded which). All receptors derive from an adult woman who had mild COVID-19 (a few samples of this study predate the infection). Cell type and time point are not known.

V and J are TRBV20-1 and TRBJ2-3; 8 nucleotides agree with TRBD2. CDR1 is DFQATT, CDR2 SNEGSKA, per germline (reference sequence). CDR3 length: 14 amino acids. Unmatched junction bases numbered 10, after V lost 5 bases and J lost 6 bases. The CDR3 DNA is TGCAGTGCTCCACGGGGGGGGCCCGCGGATACGCAGTATTTT. As protein: CSAPRGGPADTQYF.

V is TRBV12-3 or TRBV12-4 and J is TRBJ1-2; D is ambiguous. Trimming left V 1 base short and J 8 bases short, with 14 bases between. CDR3 length: 14 residues. CDR3 region: CASSLDPGGEGYTF. The CDR3 DNA reads TGTGCCAGCAGTTTAGATCCAGGCGGGGAAGGCTACACCTTC.

The chain recombines TRBV24-1 with TRBJ2-7; 10 bases map to TRBD2. The CDR3 sequence is 15 residues long. Losses at the gene ends were 3 bases for V and 5 bases for J; bases not matched to a gene: 6. CDR1 and CDR2 from the germline V gene are KGHDR and SFDVKD. CDR3 loop: CATSDPSGSVDEQYF. The CDR3 DNA follows: TGTGCCACCAGTGATCCTAGCGGGAGTGTTGACGAGCAGTACTTC.

This clonotype was seen only a few times. This sequence joins TRBV7-8 and TRBJ2-1; maybe TRBD2 (6 bases). The germline V gene has CDR1 SGHVS and CDR2 FQNEAQ. The CDR3 runs 16 residues. Trimming pared 1 base from V and 10 bases from J, leaving 20 bases between. The DNA of the CDR3 is TGTGCCAGCAGCTTAGTTAACGGGCTGACCGGGGGAGAGCAGTTCTTC. Protein: CASSLVNGLTGGEQFF.

There are a few counts of this clonotype. The chain has TRBV18 and TRBJ2-1; TRBD2 matches at 7 bases. Germline V lookup: CDR1 KGHSH, CDR2 LQKENI. The junction had 7 bases not matched to a gene; V was cut back by 2 bases and J by 3 bases. This CDR3 contains 16 residues. CDR3 coding DNA: TGTGCCAGCTCACCATATGCGCGGGGGTTCTACAATGAGCAGTTCTTC. It encodes CASSPYARGFYNEQFF.

This clonotype was detected many times. The chain links TRBV3-1 to TRBJ2-1; a weak D match, TRBD1 (6 bases). The CDR3 spans 17 residues. The V gene's germline CDR1 is LGHDT and CDR2 YNNKEL (reference sequence). The V and J ends lost 3 bases and 0 bases respectively, with 15 bases between them. This CDR3 is CASSHRRQDLSYNEQFF. As DNA, the CDR3 is TGTGCCAGCAGCCACAGGAGACAGGACCTCTCCTACAATGAGCAGTTCTTC.

The chain employs TRBV25-1 and TRBJ2-5, with 11 bases identical to TRBD2. Germline CDR1 reads MGHDK; CDR2 reads SYGVNS. V trimming: 4 bases; J trimming: 5 bases; junction bases outside the gene matches: 6. The CDR3 length is 15 residues. CDR3 DNA sequence: TGTGCCAGCAGTGGCATAGCGGGGGGGCAGGAGACCCAGTACTTC. As protein: CASSGIAGGQETQYF.

This chain uses TRBV7-9 with TRBJ2-5; the D is unclear. In germline, CDR1 is SEHNR, CDR2 FQNEAQ (reference sequence). Between the trimmed V and J ends, which lost 4 bases and 5 bases, there was a span of 14 bases. The CDR3 consists of 14 residues. CDR3 bases: TGTGCCAGCAGCTATATTGAGTTGGGGGAGACCCAGTACTTC. Translated, it gives CASSYIELGETQYF.

This clonotype has more than one count but fewer than ten. V and J are TRBV7-9 and TRBJ2-3, with 8 bases matching TRBD2. The germline CDR1 and CDR2 sequences are SEHNR and FQNEAQ (reference sequence). V was pared by 6 bases and J by 2 bases, with 10 bases of the junction left unmatched. This CDR3 is built from 16 residues. The DNA of the CDR3 is TGTGCCAGCAGATCGACGCTTAGCGGGGTCACAGATACGCAGTATTTT. It is translated as CASRSTLSGVTDTQYF.

V and J are TRBV9 and TRBJ1-6; tentative D call: TRBD1 (5 bases). Per germline, CDR1 SGDLS and CDR2 YYNGEE. The ends were cut back, 3 bases at V and 9 bases at J, with 16 bases in the middle. This CDR3 spans 15 amino acids. CDR3 sequence (DNA): TGTGCCAGCAGCGGGGGCAGGGACCGAGTTTCACCCCTCCACTTT. Its protein is CASSGGRDRVSPLHF.

The chain recombines TRBV12-3 or TRBV12-4 with TRBJ1-5; tentatively, D is TRBD1 (5 bases). Trimming took off 1 base at V and 3 bases at J, with 10 bases between the two ends. This CDR3 spans 15 amino acids. This CDR3 is CASSLGRGYNQPQHF. The CDR3 DNA follows: TGTGCCAGCAGTTTAGGCCGGGGCTACAATCAGCCCCAGCATTTT.

This clonotype was seen a few times. V and J are TRBV5-1 and TRBJ1-1; D might be TRBD1 (6 bases). The CDR3 is 16 amino acids. Germline CDR1 and CDR2: SGHRS and YFSETQ. Trimming took 2 bases from V and 1 from J, leaving 15 bases between them. This CDR3 reads CASSFLGGAENTEAFF. CDR3 DNA sequence: TGCGCCAGCAGCTTCCTAGGGGGGGCCGAGAACACTGAAGCTTTCTTT.